One TCR beta chain is described in this entry. Its antigen is unknown. Trimming pared 6 bases from V and 5 bases from J, leaving 15 bases between. The germline V gene has CDR1 MNHEY and CDR2 SVGAGI. This CDR3 comprises 14 residues. Data came from immunoSEQ multiplex PCR; TCRdb stores just in-frame clones and leaves some out. The data contain around 78,000 clones, roughly 80% of them singletons. These data originate in a study of T cell responses to AZD1222 COVID-19 vaccine. General study results and limits: Regions left unmutated in variants are reportedly the target of nearly half of spike-specific TCRs. In a largely white British group with more females than males, clonal diversity was possibly underestimated.

The material was peripheral blood, obtained on day 0 of AZD1222 vaccination. The clonotype originates from an adult in good health. The V gene is TRBV6-5, the J gene TRBJ2-3, with D possibly matching TRBD2 (5 bases). This CDR3 reads CASRTAGARDTQYF. CDR3 nucleotides: TGTGCCAGCAGGACGGCGGGCGCCCGAGATACGCAGTATTTT.